This passage covers 15 T cell receptor beta chains from one sample sequenced in a study of T-cell reconstitution after alpha-beta-depleted transplantation in children (dated by TCRdb to between 2015 and 2016). This specimen's treatment or condition label, per the study, means: allogeneic hematopoietic cell transplantation with graft depleted of TCRalphabeta T cells and CD19 B cells. Libraries came from PCR. Reads for this sample came from an Illumina HiSeq 2500. TCR library preparation used molecular barcoding, with unique molecular identifiers applied to normalize quantification of the TCRbeta repertoire. Starting from the raw public reads, TCRdb applied fastp trimming at Q25, assembled clones with MiXCR and retained in-frame beta chains. Duplicate CDR3 protein sequences are folded into a single record with the most common DNA and genes. Across this sample there are fewer than 1 million distinct CDR3 sequences, with less than 20% seen only once. Clones ranked in the top ten supply about 4.6% of the sample.

This material consisted of PBMCs, mostly from graft donor cells, taken 360 days after TCRalphabeta/CD19-depleted stem cell transplant. These receptors were collected from a male patient younger than 18 who had a stem cell transplant for acute lymphoblastic leukemia, so the T cells may come from the graft donor.

V usage is TRBV19 and J usage is TRBJ1-2; weak D call: TRBD1 (5 bases). The CDR3 covers 14 residues. The ends were cut back, 5 bases at V and 4 bases at J, with 14 bases in the middle. From germline, CDR1 is LNHDA and CDR2 SQIVND (reference sequence). CDR3 bases: TGTGCCAGTAGTCCCCAGGTAGGGGTCTATGGCTACACCTTC. This gives the protein CASSPQVGVYGYTF.

CDR3 amino acids: CASRWTGNHEQYF. The DNA of the CDR3 is TGCGCCAGCAGGTGGACAGGGAACCACGAGCAGTACTTC. The chain has TRBV5-1 and TRBJ2-7, with 8 positions matching TRBD1. The CDR3 extends over 13 amino acids. Per the germline V gene, CDR1 is SGHRS and CDR2 is YFSETQ. V was clipped by 5 bases and J by 5 bases; unmatched bases: 6.

In its sample, this clonotype was seen many times. The chain joins TRBV29-1 to TRBJ2-7; possibly TRBD1 or TRBD2 for D (5 bases each). Germline V gene sequence: CDR1 SQVTM, CDR2 ANQGSEA. V dropped 6 bases and J dropped 8 bases, with 17 bases sitting between them. The CDR3 totals 12 residues. This CDR3 reads CSVGDVGMKQYF. CDR3 DNA sequence: TGCAGCGTGGGGGACGTCGGTATGAAGCAGTACTTC.

This clonotype was found a few times. This rearrangement joins TRBV4-1 to TRBJ2-6; 10 nucleotides line up with TRBD2. Germline loops: CDR1 MGHRA, CDR2 YSYEKL. CDR3 size: 18 residues. Germline trimming cut 4 bases from V and 0 bases from J; bases unmatched to any gene: 6. The CDR3 protein is CASSRTLAGISGANVLTF. The CDR3 bases are TGCGCCAGCAGCCGGACACTAGCGGGGATCTCTGGGGCCAACGTCCTGACTTTC.

This clonotype was seen a few times. This rearrangement joins TRBV12-3 or TRBV12-4 to TRBJ2-7, with D perhaps TRBD2 (6 bases). The V gene lost 9 bases and the J gene lost 6 bases, with 12 bases spanning the gap. This CDR3 contains 11 residues. The CDR3 reads CASGGSREQYF. CDR3 nucleotides: TGTGCCAGTGGGGGGAGTCGCGAGCAGTACTTC.

The CDR3 spells CSASLGQREVYEQYF. Here the CDR3 DNA reads TGCAGTGCTAGTCTTGGCCAGCGGGAGGTCTACGAGCAGTACTTC. The genes are TRBV20-1 and TRBJ2-7; 9 bases line up with TRBD2. The V gene's germline CDR1 is DFQATT and CDR2 SNEGSKA (reference sequence). There are 15 residues in the CDR3. Losses at the gene ends were 3 bases for V and 3 bases for J; bases not matched to a gene: 9.

There are a few counts of this clonotype. J is TRBJ2-1 and V is TRBV20-1; 14 positions match TRBD2. Germline CDR1 reads DFQATT; CDR2 reads SNEGSKA (reference sequence). The CDR3 spans 15 residues. This CDR3 is CCVRRLAGGPGEQFF. CDR3 coding DNA: TGCTGTGTCAGGCGACTAGCGGGAGGGCCTGGTGAGCAGTTCTTC.

The chain carries TRBV12-3 or TRBV12-4 and TRBJ1-1; D is possibly TRBD1 (5 bases). The CDR3 is made up of 12 amino acids. Trimming removed 8 bases at V and 8 bases at J, with 15 bases between. The CDR3 DNA is TGTGCCAGCGACACACGAGGGGTCGAAGCTTTCTTT. This translates into CASDTRGVEAFF.

In this sample, this clonotype turned up a few times. The V gene is TRBV2, the J gene TRBJ2-7; D remains ambiguous. The CDR3 totals 12 residues. Germline CDR1 and CDR2: SNHLY and FYNNEI. Trimming took 6 bases from V and 3 from J, leaving 9 bases between them. CDR3 amino acids: CASSTNYYEQYF. The CDR3 nucleotides read TGTGCCAGCAGCACCAATTACTACGAGCAGTACTTC.

The chain uses TRBV29-1 and TRBJ1-1; the D is unclear. CDR1 and CDR2 from the germline V gene are SQVTM and ANQGSEA. V was clipped by 1 base and J by 0 bases, with 6 bases between them. CDR3 length: 13 residues. This chain's CDR3 is CSVEVTLNTEAFF. The CDR3 DNA is TGCAGCGTTGAAGTGACTCTGAACACTGAAGCTTTCTTT.

V usage is TRBV5-1 and J usage is TRBJ2-6; TRBD1 agrees at 11 bases. V shed 4 bases and J 0 bases; nucleotides not matched to a gene: 6. The CDR3 has 18 amino acids. The V gene's germline CDR1 is SGHRS and CDR2 YFSETQ. CDR3 coding DNA: TGCGCCAGCAGCGGGACAGGGGGTGCCTTCTCTGGGGCCAACGTCCTGACTTTC. Protein: CASSGTGGAFSGANVLTF.

The chain uses TRBV13 and TRBJ2-1; 10 bases agree with TRBD2. This CDR3 has 16 residues. V was pared by 5 bases and J by 12 bases, with 16 bases of the junction left unmatched. The germline V gene encodes CDR1 PRHDT and CDR2 FYEKMQ (reference sequence). CDR3 loop: CASSDRKREGLPLQFF. As DNA, the CDR3 is TGTGCCAGCAGCGACCGAAAGCGGGAGGGACTTCCCCTGCAGTTCTTC. The whole variable domain, filled in from reference TRBV13 and TRBJ2-1, reads AAGVIQSPRHLIKEKRETATLKCYPIPRHDTVYWYQQGPGQDPQFLISFYEKMQSDKGSIPDRFSAQQFSDYHSELNMSSLELGDSALYFCASSDRKREGLPLQFFGPGTRLTVL.

This clonotype has a handful of counts. The V and J genes are TRBV5-1 and TRBJ1-5, with TRBD1 as a possible D gene (5 bases). CDR3 length: 14 amino acids. In germline, CDR1 is SGHRS, CDR2 YFSETQ. Trimming removed 0 bases from V and 5 bases from J, with 9 bases in between. In DNA, the CDR3 is TGCGCCAGCAGCTTGGGGGACGGGGATCAGCCCCAGCATTTT. Its translation is CASSLGDGDQPQHF. Full variable domain (missing parts from reference TRBV5-1 and TRBJ1-5): KAGVTQTPRYLIKTRGQQVTLSCSPISGHRSVSWYQQTPGQGLQFLFEYFSETQRNKGNFPGRFSGRQFSNSRSEMNVSTLELGDSALYLCASSLGDGDQPQHFGDGTRLSIL.

The chain carries TRBV29-1 and TRBJ1-5; no definite D call. V gave up 4 bases and J gave up 1 base, with 8 bases separating them. CDR1 is SQVTM, CDR2 ANQGSEA, per germline. There are 13 residues in the CDR3. In DNA form, the CDR3 reads TGCAGCGTTGTAGGAGAGAGCAATCAGCCCCAGCATTTT. As protein: CSVVGESNQPQHF.

The chain combines TRBV30 with TRBJ2-7; 7 positions agree with TRBD1. The junction had 9 bases not matched to a gene; V was cut back by 2 bases and J by 2 bases. This CDR3 contains 15 residues. Per germline, CDR1 GTSNPN and CDR2 SVGIG (reference sequence). CDR3 nucleotides: TGTGCCTGGAGTACCGGGACAGCATCTACCTACGAGCAGTACTTC. Its translation is CAWSTGTASTYEQYF.